The rows below give T cell receptor beta chains drawn from one sample of a study of beta chain features in type 1 diabetes. Produced via immunoSEQ multiplex PCR; TCRdb's table is partial and in-frame only. The data show about 240,000 clones, roughly 14% seen once. Sequenced material: naive CD4+ T cells from blood. Every receptor here comes from a man between 25 and 39 years old with type 1 diabetes. Both conserved end residues are part of each CDR3. Each record gives: J gene, V gene, clone size, CDR3 protein. Clone size is stated in some rows and not others, as once, few, many or a class when expanded.

TRBJ2-7	TRBV7-8	.	CASSLARGDVPFYEQYF
TRBJ2-1	TRBV4-2	few	CASSPIEGGSNEQFF
TRBJ1-1	TRBV6-5	.	CASSSDRARTEAFF
TRBJ1-1	TRBV5-1	.	CASSLYTGGTEAFF
TRBJ1-6	TRBV6-1	few	CASSEGQGWSPLHF
TRBJ2-1	TRBV5-4	.	CASSQSGSSYNEQFF
TRBJ1-2	TRBV14	.	CASSQSQGAYGYTF
TRBJ2-1	TRBV27	few	CASFERAGNNEQFF
TRBJ1-1	TRBV9	.	CASSPRQAAGTEAFF
TRBJ1-2	TRBV7-9	many	CASSPPLGGYTF
TRBJ2-7	TRBV2	.	CAGSLSYEQYF
TRBJ2-7	TRBV11-2	.	CASSISSGGATYEQYF
TRBJ2-5	TRBV5-1	few	CASSLRTGLGQETQYF
TRBJ2-7	TRBV2	few	CASRAQGYEQYF
TRBJ2-1	TRBV6-5	few	CASRASDAQFF
TRBJ1-1	TRBV2	few	CASSSTGDAEAFF
TRBJ1-5	TRBV10-3	.	CAISALTTGAPQHF
TRBJ1-5	TRBV27	few	CASSLSGQSPQHF
TRBJ1-4	TRBV6-5	few	CASSSSTGVNEKLFF
TRBJ1-2	TRBV5-6	few	CASSPGQSYGYTF
TRBJ1-2	TRBV7-2	.	CASSRGQGKANYGYTF
TRBJ2-7	TRBV7-2	few	CASSRGGYEQYF